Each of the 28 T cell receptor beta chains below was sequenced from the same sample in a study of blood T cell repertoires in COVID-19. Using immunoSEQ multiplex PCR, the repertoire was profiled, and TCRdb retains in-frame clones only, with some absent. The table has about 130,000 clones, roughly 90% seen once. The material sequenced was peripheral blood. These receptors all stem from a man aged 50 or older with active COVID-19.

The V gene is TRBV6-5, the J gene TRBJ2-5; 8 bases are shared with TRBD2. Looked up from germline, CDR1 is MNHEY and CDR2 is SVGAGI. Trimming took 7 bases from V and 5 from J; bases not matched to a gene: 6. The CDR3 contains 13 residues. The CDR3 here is CASTLSGSETQYF. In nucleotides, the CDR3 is TGTGCCAGCACCCTGAGCGGGAGCGAGACCCAGTACTTC.

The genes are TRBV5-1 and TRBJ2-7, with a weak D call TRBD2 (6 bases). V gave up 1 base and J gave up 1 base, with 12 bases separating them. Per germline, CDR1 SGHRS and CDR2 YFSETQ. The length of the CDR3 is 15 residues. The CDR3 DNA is TGCGCCAGCAGCTTGTCCAGCGGGTTTTCCTACGAGCAGTACGTC. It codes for CASSLSSGFSYEQYV.

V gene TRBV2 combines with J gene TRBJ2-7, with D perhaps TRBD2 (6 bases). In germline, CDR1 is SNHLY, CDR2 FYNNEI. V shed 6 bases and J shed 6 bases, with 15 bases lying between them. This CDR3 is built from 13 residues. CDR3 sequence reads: CASSGTLAPEQYV. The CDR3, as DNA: TGTGCCAGCAGCGGCACACTAGCTCCCGAGCAGTACGTC.

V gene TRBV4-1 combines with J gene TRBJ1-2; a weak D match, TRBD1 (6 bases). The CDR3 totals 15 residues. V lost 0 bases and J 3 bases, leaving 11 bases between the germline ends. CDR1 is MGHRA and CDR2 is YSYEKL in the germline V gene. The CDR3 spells CASSQDGKGDYGYTF. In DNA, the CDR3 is TGCGCCAGCAGCCAAGATGGTAAGGGGGACTATGGCTACACCTTC.

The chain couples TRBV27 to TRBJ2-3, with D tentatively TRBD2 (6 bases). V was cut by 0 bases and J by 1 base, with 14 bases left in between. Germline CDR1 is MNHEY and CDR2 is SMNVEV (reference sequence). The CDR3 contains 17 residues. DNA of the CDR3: TGTGCCAGCAGTTTATCGAGGACCGGGAGTGGCACAGATACGCAGTATTTT. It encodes CASSLSRTGSGTDTQYF.

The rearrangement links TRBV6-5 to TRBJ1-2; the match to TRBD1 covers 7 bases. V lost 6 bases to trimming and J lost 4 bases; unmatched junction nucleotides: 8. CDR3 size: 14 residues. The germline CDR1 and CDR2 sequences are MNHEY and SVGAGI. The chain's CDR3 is CASSAGGLGYGYTF. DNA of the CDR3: TGTGCCAGCAGCGCAGGGGGATTGGGCTATGGCTACACCTTC.

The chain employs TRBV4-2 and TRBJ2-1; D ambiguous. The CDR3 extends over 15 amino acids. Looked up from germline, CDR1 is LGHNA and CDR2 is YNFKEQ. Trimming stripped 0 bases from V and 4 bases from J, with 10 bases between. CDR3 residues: CASSQEGGKYNEQFF. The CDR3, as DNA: TGTGCCAGCAGCCAAGAAGGCGGAAAATACAATGAGCAGTTCTTC.

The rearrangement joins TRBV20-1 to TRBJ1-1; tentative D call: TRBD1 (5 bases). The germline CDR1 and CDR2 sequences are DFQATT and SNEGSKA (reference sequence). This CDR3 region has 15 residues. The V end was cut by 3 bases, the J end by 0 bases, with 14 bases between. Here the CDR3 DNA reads TGCAGTGCTAGTCCAGGGCACGTAATGAACACTGAAGCTTTCTTT. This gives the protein CSASPGHVMNTEAFF.

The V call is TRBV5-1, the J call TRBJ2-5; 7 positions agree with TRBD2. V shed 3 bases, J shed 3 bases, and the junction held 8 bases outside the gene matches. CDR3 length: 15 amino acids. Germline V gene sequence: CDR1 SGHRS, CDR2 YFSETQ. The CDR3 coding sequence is TGCGCCAGCAGCTCGATTTTACGGGAGGAAGAGACCCAGTACTTC. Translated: CASSSILREEETQYF.

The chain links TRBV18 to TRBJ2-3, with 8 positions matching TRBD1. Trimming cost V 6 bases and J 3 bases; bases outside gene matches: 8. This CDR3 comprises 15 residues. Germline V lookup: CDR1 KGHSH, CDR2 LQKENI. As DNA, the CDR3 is TGTGCCAGCTCCCAAGGACAGGGCCGGACAGATACGCAGTATTTT. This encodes CASSQGQGRTDTQYF.

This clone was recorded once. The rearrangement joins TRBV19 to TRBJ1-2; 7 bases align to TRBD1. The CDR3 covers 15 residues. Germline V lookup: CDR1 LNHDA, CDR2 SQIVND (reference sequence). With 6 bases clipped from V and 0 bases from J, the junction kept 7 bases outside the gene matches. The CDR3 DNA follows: TGTGCCAGTAGCACCCCCGGACAGGCTAACTATGGCTACACCTTC. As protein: CASSTPGQANYGYTF.

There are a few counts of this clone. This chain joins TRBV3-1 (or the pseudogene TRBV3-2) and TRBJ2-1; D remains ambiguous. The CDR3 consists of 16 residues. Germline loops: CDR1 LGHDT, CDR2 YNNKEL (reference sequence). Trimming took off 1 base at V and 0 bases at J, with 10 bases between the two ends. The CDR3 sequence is CASSQVQRSSYNEQFF. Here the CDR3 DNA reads TGTGCCAGCAGCCAAGTCCAGCGCAGCTCCTACAATGAGCAGTTCTTC.

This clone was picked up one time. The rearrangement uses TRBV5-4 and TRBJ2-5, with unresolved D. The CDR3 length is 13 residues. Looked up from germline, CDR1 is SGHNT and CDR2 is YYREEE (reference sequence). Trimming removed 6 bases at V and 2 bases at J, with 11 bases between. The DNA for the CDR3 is TGTGCCAGCAAGTCCCAGGAACAAGAGACCCAGTACTTC. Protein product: CASKSQEQETQYF.

Here the CDR3 DNA reads TGTGCCAGCACCTTCCGACTAGCGCTAGCCAAAAACATTCAGTACTTC. It is translated as CASTFRLALAKNIQYF. The V gene is TRBV5-8, the J gene TRBJ2-4; 8 nucleotides line up with TRBD2. V trimming: 6 bases; J trimming: 0 bases; junction bases outside the gene matches: 8. CDR1 is SGHTS and CDR2 is YDEGEE in the germline V gene. The CDR3 spans 16 residues.

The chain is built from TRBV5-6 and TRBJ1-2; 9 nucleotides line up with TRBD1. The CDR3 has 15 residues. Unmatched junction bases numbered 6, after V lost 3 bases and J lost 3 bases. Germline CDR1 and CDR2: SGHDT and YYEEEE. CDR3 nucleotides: TGTGCCAGCAGCTACAGGGGGCGCATTGACTATGGCTACACCTTC. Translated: CASSYRGRIDYGYTF.

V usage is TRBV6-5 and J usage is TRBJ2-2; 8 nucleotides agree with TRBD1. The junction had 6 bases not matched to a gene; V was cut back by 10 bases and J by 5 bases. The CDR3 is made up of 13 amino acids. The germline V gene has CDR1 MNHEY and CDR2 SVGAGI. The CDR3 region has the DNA TGTGCCACATGTCAGGGGGCAACCGGGGAGCTGTTTTTT. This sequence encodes CATCQGATGELFF.

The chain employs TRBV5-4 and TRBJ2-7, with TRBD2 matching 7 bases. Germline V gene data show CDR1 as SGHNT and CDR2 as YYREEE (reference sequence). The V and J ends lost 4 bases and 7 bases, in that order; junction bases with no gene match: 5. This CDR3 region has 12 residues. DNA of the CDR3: TGTGCCAGCAGCAGAAGGGGAGGGGAGCAGTACTTC. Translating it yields CASSRRGGEQYF.

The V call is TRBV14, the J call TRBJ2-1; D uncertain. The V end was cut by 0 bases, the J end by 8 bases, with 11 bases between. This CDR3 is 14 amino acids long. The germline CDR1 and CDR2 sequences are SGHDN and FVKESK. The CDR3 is CASSQDIVSDEQFF. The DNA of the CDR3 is TGTGCCAGCAGCCAAGATATAGTGAGCGATGAGCAGTTCTTC. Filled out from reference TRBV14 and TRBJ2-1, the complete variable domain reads EAGVTQFPSHSVIEKGQTVTLRCDPISGHDNLYWYRRVMGKEIKFLLHFVKESKQDESGMPNNRFLAERTGGTYSTLKVQPAELEDSGVYFCASSQDIVSDEQFFGPGTRLTVL.

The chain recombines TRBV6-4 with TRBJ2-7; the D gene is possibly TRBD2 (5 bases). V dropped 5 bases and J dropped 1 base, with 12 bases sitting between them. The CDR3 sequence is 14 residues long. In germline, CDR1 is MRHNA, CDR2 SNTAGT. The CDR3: CASSLREQSYEQYF. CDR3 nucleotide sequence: TGTGCCAGCAGTCTTAGGGAGCAGTCCTACGAGCAGTACTTC.

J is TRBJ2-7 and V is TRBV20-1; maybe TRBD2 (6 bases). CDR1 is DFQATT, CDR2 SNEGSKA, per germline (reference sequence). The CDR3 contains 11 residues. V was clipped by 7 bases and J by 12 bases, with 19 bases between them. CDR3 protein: CSDYPGSQGYV. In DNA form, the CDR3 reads TGCAGTGACTACCCCGGGAGTCAGGGGTACGTC.

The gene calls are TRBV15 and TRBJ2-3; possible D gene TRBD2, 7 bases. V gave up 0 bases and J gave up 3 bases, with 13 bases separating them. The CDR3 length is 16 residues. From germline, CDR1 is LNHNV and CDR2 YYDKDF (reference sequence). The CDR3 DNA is TGTGCCACCAGCAGAGAGGGGGGGGGCGGAACAGATACGCAGTATTTT. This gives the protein CATSREGGGGTDTQYF.

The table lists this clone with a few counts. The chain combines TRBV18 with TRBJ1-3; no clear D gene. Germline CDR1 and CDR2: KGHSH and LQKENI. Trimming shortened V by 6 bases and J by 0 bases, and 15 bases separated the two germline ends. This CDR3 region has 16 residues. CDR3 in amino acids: CASSPTSDISGNTIYF. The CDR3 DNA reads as TGTGCCAGCTCCCCAACCTCTGACATCTCTGGAAACACCATATATTTT.

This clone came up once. CDR3 sequence: CASGLPPRGRSTDTQYF. DNA for the CDR3: TGTGCTAGTGGTTTGCCCCCCAGGGGGCGTAGCACAGATACGCAGTATTTT. The chain couples TRBV12-5 to TRBJ2-3; 8 bases align to TRBD1. The ends lost 2 bases at V and 0 bases at J; junction bases unmatched: 7. There are 17 residues in the CDR3. Germline V gives CDR1 LGHNT, CDR2 FRNRAP.

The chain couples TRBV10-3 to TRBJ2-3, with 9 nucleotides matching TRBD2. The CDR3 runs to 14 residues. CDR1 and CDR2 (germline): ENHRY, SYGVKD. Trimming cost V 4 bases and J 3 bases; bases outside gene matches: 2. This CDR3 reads CAISVGLATDTQYF. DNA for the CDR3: TGTGCCATCAGTGTCGGACTAGCGACAGATACGCAGTATTTT.

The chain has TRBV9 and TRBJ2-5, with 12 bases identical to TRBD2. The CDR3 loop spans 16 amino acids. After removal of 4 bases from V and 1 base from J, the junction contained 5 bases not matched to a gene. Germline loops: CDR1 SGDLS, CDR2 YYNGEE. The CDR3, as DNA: TGTGCCAGCAGCCCGGGACTAGCGGGTTCCCAAGAGACCCAGTACTTC. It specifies CASSPGLAGSQETQYF.

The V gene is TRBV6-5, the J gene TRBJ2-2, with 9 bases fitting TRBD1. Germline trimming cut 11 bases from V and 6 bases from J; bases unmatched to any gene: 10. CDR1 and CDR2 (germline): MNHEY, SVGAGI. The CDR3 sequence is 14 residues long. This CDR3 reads CAGFSGTGSGELFF. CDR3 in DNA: TGTGCCGGCTTCTCCGGGACAGGGTCCGGGGAGCTGTTTTTT.

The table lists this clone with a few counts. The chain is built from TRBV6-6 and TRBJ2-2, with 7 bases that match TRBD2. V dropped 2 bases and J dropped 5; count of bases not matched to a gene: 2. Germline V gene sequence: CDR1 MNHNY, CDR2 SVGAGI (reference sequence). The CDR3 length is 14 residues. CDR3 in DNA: TGTGCCAGCAGTTACAGGGAGGGAACCGGGGAGCTGTTTTTT. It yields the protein CASSYREGTGELFF.

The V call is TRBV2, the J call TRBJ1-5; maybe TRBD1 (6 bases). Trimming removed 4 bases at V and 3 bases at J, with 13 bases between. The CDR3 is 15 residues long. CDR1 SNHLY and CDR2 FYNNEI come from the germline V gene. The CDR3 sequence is CASSGRQEFNQPQHF. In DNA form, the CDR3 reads TGTGCCAGCAGTGGGCGACAGGAATTCAATCAGCCCCAGCATTTT. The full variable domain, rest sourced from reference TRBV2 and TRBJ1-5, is EPEVTQTPSHQVTQMGQEVILRCVPISNHLYFYWYRQILGQKVEFLVSFYNNEISEKSEIFDDQFSVERPDGSNFTLKIRSTKLEDSAMYFCASSGRQEFNQPQHFGDGTRLSIL.